The 14 T cell receptor beta chains reported below all come from one sample, sequenced in a study of Ad26.COV2.S vaccination and SARS-CoV-2 variants. Treatment defined: 15 to 20 received Ad26.COV2.S at low or high dose, single or two shots; a few received placebo; per-sample allocation not given. Day 63 after the first vaccine or placebo injection was the time point for sampling. Profiling relied on immunoSEQ multiplex PCR, and the TCRdb table lists in-frame clones only, not all of them. Here the sample spans just under 250,000 clones, 85% to 90% being singletons. Material: peripheral blood, obtained in a trial of Ad26.COV2.S vaccine versus placebo. Receptor source: a person aged 18-60 years who received the Ad26.COV2.S COVID-19 vaccine or a placebo.

The gene calls are TRBV29-1 and TRBJ1-2, with D hard to call. The germline V and J ends were trimmed by 3 bases and 7 bases, with 12 bases remaining between them. CDR3 length: 12 residues. From germline, CDR1 is SQVTM and CDR2 ANQGSEA. CDR3 coding DNA: TGCAGCGTTGAGGAGGGTAGTGGTGGCTACACCTTC. Translating gives CSVEEGSGGYTF.

This chain uses TRBV23-1 with TRBJ2-5; D call uncertain. TRBV23-1 is noted as an ORF with a role that remains uncertain. This CDR3 region has 12 residues. Trimming took 3 bases from V and 7 from J, leaving 9 bases between them. CDR3 DNA sequence: TGCGCCAGCAGTCACAGCATCGGGACCCAGTACTTC. Its translation is CASSHSIGTQYF.

J is TRBJ1-2 and V is TRBV29-1; D remains unclear. CDR1 is SQVTM and CDR2 is ANQGSEA in the germline V gene. The CDR3 is 13 amino acids. V was pared by 4 bases and J by 4 bases, with 13 bases between. CDR3 coding DNA: TGCAGCGTTGTGGGCGGGTCGGGCTATGGCTACACCTTC. As protein: CSVVGGSGYGYTF.

This chain joins TRBV29-1 and TRBJ2-7; no clear D. Germline CDR1 and CDR2: SQVTM and ANQGSEA. Trimming left V 4 bases short and J 4 bases short, with 14 bases between. The CDR3 contains 13 residues. CDR3 residues: CSVGNPAFYEQYF. CDR3 nucleotide sequence: TGCAGCGTTGGAAATCCGGCTTTTTACGAGCAGTACTTC.

The V and J genes are TRBV9 and TRBJ2-1; 8 nucleotides match TRBD2. V lost 0 bases and J lost 6; bases outside the gene matches: 5. CDR1 and CDR2 from the germline V gene are SGDLS and YYNGEE. The CDR3 is 15 residues long. The CDR3 protein is CASSVEWTSSNEQFF. The CDR3 nucleotides read TGTGCCAGCAGCGTAGAGTGGACTAGCAGCAATGAGCAGTTCTTC.

The table lists this clone with a few counts. The chain carries TRBV28 and TRBJ1-2; tentatively, D is TRBD1 (5 bases). The germline gives CDR1 MDHEN, CDR2 SYDVKM. The CDR3 runs 14 residues. Trimming shortened V by 6 bases and J by 4 bases, and 15 bases separated the two germline ends. The CDR3 DNA reads as TGTGCCAGCAGCCAACGGGGGACCGGCTATGGCTACACCTTC. Translated: CASSQRGTGYGYTF.

The V call is TRBV6-6, the J call TRBJ2-7; 9 bases line up with TRBD1. The trim removed 2 bases at V and 4 bases at J, leaving 3 bases unmatched. The CDR3 contains 14 residues. Germline lookup yields CDR1 MNHNY and CDR2 SVGAGI (reference sequence). The CDR3 sequence: CASSYPGQGYEQYF. CDR3 DNA: TGTGCCAGCAGTTACCCGGGACAGGGATACGAGCAGTACTTC.

The V gene is TRBV28, the J gene TRBJ2-3, with D possibly matching TRBD1 (6 bases). Germline values: CDR1 MDHEN, CDR2 SYDVKM. Trimming cost V 10 bases and J 5 bases, with 13 bases left between them. The CDR3 loop spans 12 amino acids. This CDR3 is CANGQSGDTQYF. CDR3 bases: TGTGCCAACGGACAGTCGGGAGATACGCAGTATTTT.

The CDR3 is CASRLPGQGARGANVLTF. CDR3 DNA: TGTGCCAGTAGACTACCGGGACAGGGGGCAAGAGGGGCCAACGTCCTGACTTTC. The chain recombines TRBV19 with TRBJ2-6; 12 nucleotides line up with TRBD1. This CDR3 is 18 amino acids long. The junction had 10 bases not matched to a gene; V was cut back by 6 bases and J by 4 bases. The germline V gene has CDR1 LNHDA and CDR2 SQIVND (reference sequence).

The chain links TRBV19 to TRBJ2-7, with 8 bases lining up with TRBD1. V was clipped by 3 bases and J by 5 bases; unmatched bases: 6. Germline V gene sequence: CDR1 LNHDA, CDR2 SQIVND (reference sequence). The CDR3 spans 14 residues. The CDR3: CASSIQGATHEQYF. The DNA for the CDR3 is TGTGCCAGTAGTATCCAGGGGGCGACCCACGAGCAGTACTTC.

The V gene is TRBV6-4, the J gene TRBJ2-3; 14 bases are shared with TRBD2. Trimming removed 6 bases from V and 6 bases from J; junction bases left unmatched: 2. The CDR3 runs 14 residues. From germline, CDR1 is MRHNA and CDR2 SNTAGT. CDR3 protein: CASRGTSGGDTQYF. CDR3 in DNA: TGTGCCAGCAGGGGGACTAGCGGGGGTGATACGCAGTATTTT.

J is TRBJ2-1 and V is TRBV19; maybe TRBD2 (7 bases). Per the germline V gene, CDR1 is LNHDA and CDR2 is SQIVND (reference sequence). The ends were cut back, 7 bases at V and 4 bases at J, with 14 bases in the middle. The CDR3 totals 14 residues. CDR3 in DNA: TGTGCCAGTACGGGTGGGGGGGCTTACAATGAGCAGTTCTTC. Translated: CASTGGGAYNEQFF.

This clone has just one count. This chain uses TRBV7-6 with TRBJ2-3; tentative D call: TRBD1 (5 bases). The V end was cut by 2 bases, the J end by 0 bases, with 21 bases between. Germline V gene sequence: CDR1 SGHVS, CDR2 FNYEAQ. The CDR3 contains 19 residues. As DNA, the CDR3 is TGTGCCAGCAGCTTATATGGCCTACAGGCTGTGACTAGCACAGATACGCAGTATTTT. Translating it yields CASSLYGLQAVTSTDTQYF.

V is TRBV9 and J is TRBJ1-6; 7 bases agree with TRBD1. V was clipped by 3 bases and J by 7 bases; unmatched bases: 13. The CDR3 consists of 17 residues. From germline, CDR1 is SGDLS and CDR2 YYNGEE. In nucleotides, the CDR3 is TGTGCCAGCAGCGCCCGGACAGGCCCCATAGGCAATTCACCCCTCCACTTT. This translates into CASSARTGPIGNSPLHF.